The 3 T cell receptor beta chains in this list originate from one sample, sequenced in a study of a mutant IDH1 vaccine in newly diagnosed glioma. Time point of the sample: baseline, week 1 (first vaccination visit). The treatment denotes: pre-vaccination baseline after standard-of-care therapy. Measured with immunoSEQ multiplex PCR; TCRdb has only the in-frame clones, and not every one. This table holds tens of thousands of clones, around 85% found once. The sample consisted of PBMCs, taken from a glioma patient treated with radiotherapy, temozolomide or both. Receptors were obtained from a man aged 30-40 years with glioma.

J is TRBJ1-4 and V is TRBV7-9; D is unclear. V lost 10 bases, J lost 0 bases, and 12 bases lay in between. There are 14 residues in the CDR3. Germline V lookup: CDR1 SEHNR, CDR2 FQNEAQ (reference sequence). The CDR3 sequence is CAIRPLTTNEKLFF. CDR3 coding DNA: TGTGCCATCAGACCACTAACAACTAATGAAAAACTGTTTTTT.

As to this clone: This sample also contains other DNA sequences that code for the same CDR3. The chain combines TRBV5-1 with TRBJ1-2; 8 nucleotides match TRBD1. The ends lost 5 bases at V and 6 bases at J; junction bases unmatched: 0. CDR1 is SGHRS and CDR2 is YFSETQ in the germline V gene. The CDR3 runs 11 residues. The CDR3 reads CASRQGDGYTF. DNA for the CDR3: TGCGCCAGCAGACAGGGGGATGGCTACACCTTC.

Concerning this clone: The sample has other DNA sequences that encode this CDR3 too. This chain joins TRBV5-1 and TRBJ2-7; D may be TRBD2 (6 bases). The CDR3 has 14 amino acids. Germline lookup yields CDR1 SGHRS and CDR2 YFSETQ. Between the trimmed V and J ends, which lost 6 bases and 2 bases, there was a span of 15 bases. Here the CDR3 DNA reads TGCGCCAGCAACATCGGGAGTTTTCCCTACGAGCAGTACTTC. It yields the protein CASNIGSFPYEQYF. Drawing the rest from reference TRBV5-1 and TRBJ2-7, the complete variable domain is KAGVTQTPRYLIKTRGQQVTLSCSPISGHRSVSWYQQTPGQGLQFLFEYFSETQRNKGNFPGRFSGRQFSNSRSEMNVSTLELGDSALYLCASNIGSFPYEQYFGPGTRLTVT.